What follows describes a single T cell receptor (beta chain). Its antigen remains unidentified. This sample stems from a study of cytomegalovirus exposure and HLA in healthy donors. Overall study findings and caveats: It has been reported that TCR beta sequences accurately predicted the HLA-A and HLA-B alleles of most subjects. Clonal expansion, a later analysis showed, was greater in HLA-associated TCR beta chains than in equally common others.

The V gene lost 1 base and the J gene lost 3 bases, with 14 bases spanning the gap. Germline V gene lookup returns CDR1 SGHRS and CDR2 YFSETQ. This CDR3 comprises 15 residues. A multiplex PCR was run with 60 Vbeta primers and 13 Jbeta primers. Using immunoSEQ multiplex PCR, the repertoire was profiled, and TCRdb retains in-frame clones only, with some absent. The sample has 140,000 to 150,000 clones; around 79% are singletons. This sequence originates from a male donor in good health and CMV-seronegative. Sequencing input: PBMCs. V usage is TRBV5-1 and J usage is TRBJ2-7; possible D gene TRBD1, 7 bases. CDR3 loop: CASSLFAGGIYEQYF. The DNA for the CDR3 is TGCGCCAGCAGCTTGTTCGCAGGGGGGATCTACGAGCAGTACTTC.